A single T cell receptor beta chain is shown here with its context. Its antigen is currently unknown. With 8 bases clipped from V and 5 bases from J, the junction kept 8 bases outside the gene matches. The CDR3 contains 15 residues. CDR1 LNHDA and CDR2 SQIVND come from the germline V gene (reference sequence). The data are from a study of blood T cells in healthy people across ages. Study-wide findings and caveats: TCR beta diversity correlated strongly with naive T cell percentage. Age advanced and TCR beta diversity per million T cells fell, roughly linearly.

A second PCR of 7 to 11 cycles used a sample-barcoded 5' primer and a J-beta primer mix. Each cDNA molecule carried a tag from a template-switch adaptor that contained 12 random nucleotides. Using its own MiXCR run on the 5' RACE reads, TCRdb lists one record per CDR3 protein. Of over 1.5 million distinct CDR3 sequences in the sample, around 48% were seen once. The rearrangement joins TRBV19 to TRBJ1-6, with TRBD1 matching over 8 bases. Material for sequencing was blood. The sequence was obtained from a woman aged 40 to 50 in good health. CDR3 sequence: CASGPRTGNNSPLHF. Here the CDR3 DNA reads TGTGCCAGTGGCCCTCGGACAGGGAATAATTCACCCCTCCACTTT.